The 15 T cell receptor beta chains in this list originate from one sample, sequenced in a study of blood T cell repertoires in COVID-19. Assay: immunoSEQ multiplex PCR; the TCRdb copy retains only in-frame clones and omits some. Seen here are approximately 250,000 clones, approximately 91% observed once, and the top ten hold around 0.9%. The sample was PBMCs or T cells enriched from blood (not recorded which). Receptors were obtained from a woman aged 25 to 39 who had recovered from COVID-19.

Written as DNA, the CDR3 is TGTGCCAGCAGCTTGGGGGACAGGGAAGCTTTCTTT. Residues: CASSLGDREAFF. The chain has TRBV7-8 and TRBJ1-1; 8 bases agree with TRBD1. V was clipped by 3 bases and J by 8 bases; unmatched bases: 2. CDR3 length: 12 residues. Germline CDR1 SGHVS, CDR2 FQNEAQ.

CDR3 sequence: CAWSALGTSVYNEQFF. In DNA form, the CDR3 reads TGTGCCTGGAGTGCGTTGGGGACTAGCGTATACAATGAGCAGTTCTTC. The V and J genes are TRBV30 and TRBJ2-1; TRBD2 agrees at 10 bases. V lost 1 base and J lost 4; bases outside the gene matches: 7. Germline lookup yields CDR1 GTSNPN and CDR2 SVGIG (reference sequence). The CDR3 is made up of 16 amino acids.

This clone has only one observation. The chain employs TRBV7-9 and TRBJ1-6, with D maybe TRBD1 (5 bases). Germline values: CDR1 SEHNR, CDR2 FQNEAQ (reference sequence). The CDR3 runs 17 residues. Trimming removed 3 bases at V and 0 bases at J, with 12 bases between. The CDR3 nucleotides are TGTGCCAGCAGCTTTCCAGGGATAAGCTCCTATAATTCACCCCTCCACTTT. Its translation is CASSFPGISSYNSPLHF.

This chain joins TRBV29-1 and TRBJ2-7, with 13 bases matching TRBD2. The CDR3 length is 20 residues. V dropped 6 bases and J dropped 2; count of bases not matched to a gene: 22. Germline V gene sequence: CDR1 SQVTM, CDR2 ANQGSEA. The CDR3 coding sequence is TGCAGCGTCACTCTCCCTCAACTAGCGGGAGGGTCTAAACCCACCTACGAGCAGTACTTC. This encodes CSVTLPQLAGGSKPTYEQYF.

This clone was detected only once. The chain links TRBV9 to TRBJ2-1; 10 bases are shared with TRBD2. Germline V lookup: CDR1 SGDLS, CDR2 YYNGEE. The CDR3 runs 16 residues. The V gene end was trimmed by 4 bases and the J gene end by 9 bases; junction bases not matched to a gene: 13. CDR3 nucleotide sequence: TGTGCCAGCAGCCATAACAGCAAGCGGGGGGGCACTGAGCAGTTCTTC. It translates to CASSHNSKRGGTEQFF.

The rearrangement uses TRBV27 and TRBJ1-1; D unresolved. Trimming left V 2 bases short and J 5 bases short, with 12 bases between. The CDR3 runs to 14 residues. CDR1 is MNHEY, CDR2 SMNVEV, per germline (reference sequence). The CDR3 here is CASSLIGEVTEAFF. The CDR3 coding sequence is TGTGCCAGCAGTTTAATCGGGGAGGTAACTGAAGCTTTCTTT.

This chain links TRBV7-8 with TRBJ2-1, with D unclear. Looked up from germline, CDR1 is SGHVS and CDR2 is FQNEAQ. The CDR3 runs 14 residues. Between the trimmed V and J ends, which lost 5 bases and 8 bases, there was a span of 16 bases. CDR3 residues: CASSDYGLRYEQFF. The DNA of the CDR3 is TGTGCCAGCAGCGATTATGGGTTGCGGTATGAGCAGTTCTTC.

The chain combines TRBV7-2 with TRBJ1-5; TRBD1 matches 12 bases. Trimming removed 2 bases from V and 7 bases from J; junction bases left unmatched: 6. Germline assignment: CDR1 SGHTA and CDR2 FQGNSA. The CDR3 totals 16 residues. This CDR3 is CASSLRGQGAGQPQHF. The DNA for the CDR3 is TGTGCCAGCAGCTTAAGGGGACAGGGGGCTGGACAGCCCCAGCATTTT.

This chain's CDR3 is CASGFPQETDSSYNEQFF. CDR3 coding DNA: TGTGCCAGCGGGTTCCCCCAGGAGACGGACAGCTCCTACAATGAGCAGTTCTTC. V is TRBV28 and J is TRBJ2-1; tentatively, D is TRBD1 (6 bases). Between the trimmed V and J ends, which lost 8 bases and 0 bases, there was a span of 23 bases. This CDR3 spans 18 amino acids. Germline CDR1 is MDHEN and CDR2 is SYDVKM.

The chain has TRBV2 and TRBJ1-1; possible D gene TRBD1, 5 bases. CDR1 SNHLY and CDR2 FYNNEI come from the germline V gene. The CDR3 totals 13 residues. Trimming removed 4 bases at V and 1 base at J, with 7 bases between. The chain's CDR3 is CASSVGQNTEAFF. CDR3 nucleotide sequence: TGTGCCAGCAGTGTTGGACAGAACACTGAAGCTTTCTTT.

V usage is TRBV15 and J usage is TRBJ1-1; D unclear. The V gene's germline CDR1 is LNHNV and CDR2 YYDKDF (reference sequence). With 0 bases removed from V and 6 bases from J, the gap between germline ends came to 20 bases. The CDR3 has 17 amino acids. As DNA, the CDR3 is TGTGCCACCAGCAGAGATCTTAGGGAGCGCCAGATTCCTGAAGCTTTCTTT. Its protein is CATSRDLRERQIPEAFF. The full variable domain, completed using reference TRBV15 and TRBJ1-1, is DAMVIQNPRYQVTQFGKPVTLSCSQTLNHNVMYWYQQKSSQAPKLLFHYYDKDFNNEADTPDNFQSRRPNTSFCFLDIRSPGLGDTAMYLCATSRDLRERQIPEAFFGQGTRLTVV.

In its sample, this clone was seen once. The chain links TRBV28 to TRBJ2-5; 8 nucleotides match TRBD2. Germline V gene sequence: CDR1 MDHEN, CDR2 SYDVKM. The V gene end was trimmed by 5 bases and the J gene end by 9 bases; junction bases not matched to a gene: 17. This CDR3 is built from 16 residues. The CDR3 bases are TGTGCCAGCAGTACCGATTTGGAGCGGGGGAACTGGGCCCAGTACTTC. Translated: CASSTDLERGNWAQYF.

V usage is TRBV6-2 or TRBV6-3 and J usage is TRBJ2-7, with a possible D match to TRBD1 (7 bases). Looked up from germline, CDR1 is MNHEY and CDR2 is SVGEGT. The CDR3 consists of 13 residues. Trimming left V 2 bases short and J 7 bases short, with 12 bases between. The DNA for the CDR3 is TGTGCCAGCAGTTACCACGCGGGACAGGAGCAGTACTTC. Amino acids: CASSYHAGQEQYF.

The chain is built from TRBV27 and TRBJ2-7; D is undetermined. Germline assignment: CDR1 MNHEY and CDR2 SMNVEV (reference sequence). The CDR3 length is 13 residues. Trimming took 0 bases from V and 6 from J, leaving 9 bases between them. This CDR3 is CASSLSGWAEQYF. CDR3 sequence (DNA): TGTGCCAGCAGTTTATCAGGCTGGGCCGAGCAGTACTTC.

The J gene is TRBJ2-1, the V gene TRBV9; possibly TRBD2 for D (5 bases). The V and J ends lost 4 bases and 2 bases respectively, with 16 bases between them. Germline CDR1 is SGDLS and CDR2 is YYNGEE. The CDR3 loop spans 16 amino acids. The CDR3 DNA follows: TGTGCCAGCAGCCCCCTAGCCGGGTGGACCTACAATGAGCAGTTCTTC. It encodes CASSPLAGWTYNEQFF.